This T cell receptor (beta chain) was captured by sequencing in a study of shared clonotypes between healthy human individuals. Broader study findings: Compared with memory subsets, naive subsets generally had larger estimated richness.

As regards this clone: Its target is not known.

The CDR3 sequence is 14 residues long. In germline, CDR1 is SQVTM, CDR2 ANQGSEA. V was clipped by 7 bases and J by 0 bases; unmatched bases: 6. The repertoire was sequenced with immunoSEQ multiplex PCR; TCRdb's copy has only in-frame clones and lacks some. The repertoire holds about 2,200,000 clones, about 93% seen once, with under 2% in the top ten. As defined, naive CD8 cells were CD45RO-negative and positively selected for CCR7, with terminally differentiated effector memory CD45RA+ cells excluded. All donors qualified as healthy HIV-negative adults and had experienced no recent acute infections or vaccinations.

This clonotype was sampled from a young man in good health. Some clones in this sample may be carry-over from other donors' samples. Sequenced sample: naive CD8+ T cells from PBMCs. The gene calls are TRBV29-1 and TRBJ1-5, with 7 bases identical to TRBD1. As DNA, the CDR3 is TGCAGCGCCTGGACAGGTTATAGCAATCAGCCCCAGCATTTT. This encodes CSAWTGYSNQPQHF. The full variable domain, in which reference TRBV29-1 and TRBJ1-5 provide the parts outside the CDR3, is SAVISQKPSRDICQRGTSLTIQCQVDSQVTMMFWYRQQPGQSLTLIATANQGSEATYESGFVIDKFPISRPNLTFSTLTVSNMSPEDSSIYLCSAWTGYSNQPQHFGDGTRLSIL.